The clone carrying this TCR beta chain was seen repeatedly, ten times or more. The sample belongs to a study of molecular identifiers for immune sequencing clone quantification. TCRdb independently ran MiXCR on the PCR reads; one entry per CDR3 protein. The table lists more than 450,000 distinct CDR3 sequences, around 23% of them singletons. Libraries for naive CD8 T cells, which were made from around 18,000 to 910,000 sorted cells, drew on 10%, 30% or 50% of the RNA. The CDR3 has 12 amino acids. V gave up 5 bases and J gave up 7 bases, with 12 bases separating them. The chain carries TRBV12-3 or TRBV12-4 and TRBJ2-7; the D is unclear. The sequence was obtained from a human donor in good health. Some libraries in this study had Jurkat cell RNA spiked in. Material for sequencing was naive CD8+ T cells from blood, with Jurkat cell RNA spiked in. As to subset: FACS-sorted CD8+CD4-CCR7+CD45RA+ naive T cells. The CDR3 region is CASSPAFEEQYF. Written as DNA, the CDR3 is TGTGCCAGCAGTCCAGCATTTGAGGAGCAGTACTTC.